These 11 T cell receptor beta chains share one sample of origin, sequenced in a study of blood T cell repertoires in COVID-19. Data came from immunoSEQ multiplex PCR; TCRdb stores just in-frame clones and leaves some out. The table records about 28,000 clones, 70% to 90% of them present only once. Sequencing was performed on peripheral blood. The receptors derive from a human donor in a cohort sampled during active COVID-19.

CDR3 bases: TGTGCCAGCAGCTTGAACAAAGAAAACATTCAGTACTTC. Translated, it gives CASSLNKENIQYF. The genes are TRBV5-4 and TRBJ2-4; no reliable D call. Trimming pared 1 base from V and 5 bases from J, leaving 7 bases between. The CDR3 is 13 amino acids. Germline V lookup: CDR1 SGHNT, CDR2 YYREEE (reference sequence).

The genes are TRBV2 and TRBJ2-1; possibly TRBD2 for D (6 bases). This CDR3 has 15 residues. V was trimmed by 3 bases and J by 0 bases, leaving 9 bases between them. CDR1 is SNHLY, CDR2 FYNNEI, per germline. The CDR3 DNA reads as TGTGCCAGCAGTGACGACGGGGGCTCCTACAATGAGCAGTTCTTC. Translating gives CASSDDGGSYNEQFF.

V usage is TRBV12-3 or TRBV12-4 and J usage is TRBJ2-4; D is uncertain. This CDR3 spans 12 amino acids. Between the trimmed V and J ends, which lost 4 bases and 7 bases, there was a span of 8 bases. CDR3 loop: CASSSHKNIQYF. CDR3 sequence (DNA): TGTGCCAGCAGTTCCCACAAGAACATTCAGTACTTC.

The CDR3: CASRRNPGQGFNEQFF. The CDR3 DNA sequence: TGTGCCAGTAGGAGAAACCCGGGACAGGGTTTCAATGAGCAGTTCTTC. The V call is TRBV19, the J call TRBJ2-1, with TRBD1 matching over 9 bases. The CDR3 totals 16 residues. After removal of 6 bases from V and 6 bases from J, the junction contained 12 bases not matched to a gene. Per germline, CDR1 LNHDA and CDR2 SQIVND (reference sequence).

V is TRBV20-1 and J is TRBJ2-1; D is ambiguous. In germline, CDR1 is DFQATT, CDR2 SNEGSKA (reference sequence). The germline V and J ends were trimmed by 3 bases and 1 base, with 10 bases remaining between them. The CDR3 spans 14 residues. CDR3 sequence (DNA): TGCAGTGCTAGTTCCACTGCTTCCTACAATGAGCAGTTCTTC. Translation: CSASSTASYNEQFF.

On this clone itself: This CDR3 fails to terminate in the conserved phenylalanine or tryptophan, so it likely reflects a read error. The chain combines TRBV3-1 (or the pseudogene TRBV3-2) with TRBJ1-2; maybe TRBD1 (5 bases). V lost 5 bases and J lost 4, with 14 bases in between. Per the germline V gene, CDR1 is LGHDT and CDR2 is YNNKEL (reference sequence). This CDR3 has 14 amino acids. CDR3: CASSTGTSGYGYTL. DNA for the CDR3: TGTGCCAGCAGCACCGGGACTTCGGGCTATGGCTACACCCTC.

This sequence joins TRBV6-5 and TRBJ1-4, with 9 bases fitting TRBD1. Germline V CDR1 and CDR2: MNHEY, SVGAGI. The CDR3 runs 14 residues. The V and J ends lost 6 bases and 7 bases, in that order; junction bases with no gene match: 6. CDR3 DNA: TGTGCCAGCAGCGCCGGGACAGGGACTGAAAAACTGTTTTTT. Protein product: CASSAGTGTEKLFF.

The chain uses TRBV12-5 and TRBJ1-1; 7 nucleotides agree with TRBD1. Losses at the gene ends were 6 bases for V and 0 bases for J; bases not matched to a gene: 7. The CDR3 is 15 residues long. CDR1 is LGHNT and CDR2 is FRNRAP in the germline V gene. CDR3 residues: CASGDKGALNTEAFF. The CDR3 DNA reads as TGTGCTAGTGGCGATAAGGGGGCCCTGAACACTGAAGCTTTCTTT.

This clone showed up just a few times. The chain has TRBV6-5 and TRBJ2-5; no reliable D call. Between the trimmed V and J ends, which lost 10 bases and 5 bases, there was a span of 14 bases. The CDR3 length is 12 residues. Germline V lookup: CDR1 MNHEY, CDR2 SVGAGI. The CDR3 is CATRPSRETQYF. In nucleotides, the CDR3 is TGTGCCACTAGGCCCTCGAGGGAGACCCAGTACTTC.

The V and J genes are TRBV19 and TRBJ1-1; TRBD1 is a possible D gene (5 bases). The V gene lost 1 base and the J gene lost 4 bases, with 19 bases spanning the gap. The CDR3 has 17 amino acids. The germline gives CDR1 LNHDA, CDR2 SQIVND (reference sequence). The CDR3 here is CASSIGSGFGGTTEAFF. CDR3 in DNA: TGTGCCAGTAGTATAGGATCCGGGTTTGGGGGGACCACTGAAGCTTTCTTT.

The chain's CDR3 is CASSPDGLAGGTGELFF. The DNA of the CDR3 is TGTGCCAGCTCACCAGATGGACTAGCGGGAGGAACCGGGGAGCTGTTTTTT. The chain recombines TRBV18 with TRBJ2-2, with TRBD2 identical over 14 bases. J was trimmed by 5 bases and V by 2 bases; bases with no gene match: 4. Germline values: CDR1 KGHSH, CDR2 LQKENI. The CDR3 is made up of 17 amino acids.